The T cell receptor (beta chain) described here comes from a study of tumor and adjacent non-tumor tissue in lung cancer (dated by TCRdb to about 2018). Describing the broader study: Patients with adenocarcinoma (over 11), squamous cell carcinoma (2) and small cell lung cancer (1) were included in the cohort. The approximately 15 enrolled patients, of whom 10 were men and 5 were women, were aged roughly 30 to 76 years and were diagnosed with TNM stage I to III disease. Sequencing generated a total of about 130,000,000 productive TCRbeta reads, averaging roughly 4.2 million reads per sample. Bulk TCRbeta repertoires were compared between lung tumor tissue and matched distant non-tumor lung tissue obtained from fewer than 18 lung cancer patients. TCRbeta CDR3 sequencing was performed on about 30 paired specimens, with one tumor sample and one normal lung sample collected per patient. Overall study outcomes, separate from this receptor: With only around 16 patients in the cohort, the authors noted that larger samples and more detailed clinical data are needed. Neither the sequencing platform nor unique molecular identifiers are mentioned in the methods. In normal lung, the top 100 clones accounted for a significantly larger cumulative share of the repertoire than in tumor tissue. TCR diversity was significantly higher in younger patients, and greater tumor TCR diversity was associated with shorter overall survival and shorter disease-free survival. Peripheral blood was not sequenced, so blood TCRbeta repertoires were not examined in the lung cancer patients of the study. Tumor tissue showed significantly higher TCR diversity (inverse Simpson) than normal lung tissue, at about 400 vs 150 (P = 0.0075, Mann-Whitney U test).

The library was made by multiplex PCR. Sequencing was performed on an Illumina HiSeq 2500. TCRbeta libraries were constructed through three rounds of nested PCR with primers (Table S4) according to protocols modified from ARM-PCR. Before sequencing, PCR products of 200-500 bp were excised from the gel and purified with the QIAquick gel extraction kit. From the authors' description of their analysis: Trimmomatic was used to clean the reads, FLASH merged the cleaned reads into complete CDR3 sequences, and MiTCR assigned the sequences to V(D)J germline segments. VDJtools was used to compute clonal diversity as the inverse Simpson's index. In-frame sequences without a premature stop codon were defined as productive reads. Through fastp at Q25 and MiXCR, TCRdb rebuilt clones from the public reads, retaining in-frame beta chains. Identical CDR3 protein sequences are pooled into one entry, listed with their most common genes and DNA. The V and J calls come from TCRdb's annotation, not from the publication. The sample records roughly 76,000 distinct CDR3 sequences, roughly 75% of which are singletons. The ten largest clones capture around 12% of the sample.

RNA was isolated from bulk, unsorted tissue, and RNA quality was assessed with a NanoDrop ND-1000 and an Agilent 2100. Donors were newly diagnosed lung cancer patients admitted for thoracic surgery in China between August and November 2014, without prior chemotherapy. Patients who had received previous radiotherapy or chemotherapy, or who had another concurrent cancer, were excluded from the study. Surgical tissue pieces of roughly 1-2.3 cm3 were preserved in RNAlater solution and stored at -80 °C until use. This clonotype was observed at least ten times. Its cognate antigen has yet to be identified. No quality values exist for individual bases; no much larger clone is one base distant. Sequenced material: lung tumor tissue. This clonotype originated in a woman in her seventies with non-small cell lung cancer.

The nucleotide sequence is TGTGCCAGCAGCTTGGGGCGTAGTTTTTCCTACGAGCAGTACTTC. Protein translation: CASSLGRSFSYEQYF. The chain links TRBV5-6 with TRBJ2-7, with no confident D gene call. Trimming at the junction amounts to 0 bases on V and 1 base on J, and the germline ends lie 11 bases apart. The CDR3, from cysteine to phenylalanine, totals 15 residues. Only the CDR3 portion is preserved as DNA: 45 bases, with reading frame beginning at the first base. CDR1 and CDR2, per the germline V gene, are SGHDT and YYEEEE. This CDR3, with the reference TRBV5-6 and TRBJ2-7 proteins standing in past its ends, gives the full variable domain DAGVTQSPTHLIKTRGQQVTLRCSPKSGHDTVSWYQQALGQGPQFIFQYYEEEERQRGNFPDRFSGHQFPNYSSELNVNALLLGDSALYLCASSLGRSFSYEQYFGPGTRLTVT.